The 14 T cell receptor beta chains reported below all come from one sample, sequenced in a study of blood T cells in healthy people across ages. Through a sample-barcoded 5' primer and a J-beta primer mix, a second PCR was run for roughly 6 to 11 cycles. From the 5' RACE reads, TCRdb called clonotypes with MiXCR, one entry per CDR3 protein. Here the sample spans 1.5 million to 2 million distinct CDR3 sequences, about 50% being singletons. Sequencing was carried out using blood. Receptor source: a woman aged 35 to 49 in good health.

The chain links TRBV7-9 to TRBJ1-4, with 10 nucleotides matching TRBD1. This CDR3 is built from 16 residues. V shed 1 base and J 8 bases; nucleotides not matched to a gene: 7. CDR1 SEHNR and CDR2 FQNEAQ come from the germline V gene (reference sequence). CDR3 DNA sequence: TGTGCCAGCAGCTTAGTGGTGACAGGGGGCGAAGAAAAACTGTTTTTT. Encoded protein: CASSLVVTGGEEKLFF.

This chain links TRBV7-3 with TRBJ2-1, with D perhaps TRBD2 (6 bases). V was clipped by 0 bases and J by 6 bases, with 15 bases between them. This CDR3 spans 16 amino acids. Germline CDR1 and CDR2: SGHTA and FQGTGA. The CDR3 loop is CASSLTGGREFNEQFF. DNA for the CDR3: TGTGCCAGCAGCTTAACGGGGGGACGGGAGTTCAATGAGCAGTTCTTC.

Of note for this clonotype: One end of the junction is discordant with germline, which a read error may explain. This chain joins TRBV7-2 and TRBJ2-7; no clear D. Looked up from germline, CDR1 is SGHTA and CDR2 is FQGNSA. The CDR3 is 15 amino acids. The CDR3 nucleotides are TGTGTCAGCAGCTTAGGTTCCGGGTCCCCCTACGAGCAGTACTTC. It codes for CVSSLGSGSPYEQYF.

This rearrangement joins TRBV20-1 to TRBJ2-4; D may be TRBD2 (5 bases). V shed 0 bases and J shed 1 base, with 7 bases lying between them. The CDR3 has 14 residues. Germline CDR1 DFQATT, CDR2 SNEGSKA (reference sequence). The CDR3 reads CSAREAGAKNIQYF. The CDR3 bases are TGCAGTGCTAGAGAGGCGGGCGCCAAAAACATTCAGTACTTC.

In its sample, this clonotype was seen a few times. This sequence joins TRBV10-3 and TRBJ1-2; D uncertain. CDR3 length: 15 residues. V was shortened by 3 bases and J by 4 bases, with 15 bases between the two germline ends. CDR1 and CDR2 (germline): ENHRY, SYGVKD. As DNA, the CDR3 is TGTGCCATCAGTGAAGGCGGGGAATGGGGCTATGGCTACACCTTC. It is translated as CAISEGGEWGYGYTF.

This sequence joins TRBV12-3 or TRBV12-4 and TRBJ2-1; D unclear. This CDR3 comprises 15 residues. V lost 8 bases, J lost 1 base, and 15 bases lay in between. The CDR3 region is CASFSNPGSYNEQFF. The DNA of the CDR3 is TGTGCCAGCTTCTCCAATCCCGGATCCTACAATGAGCAGTTCTTC.

The rearrangement joins TRBV15 to TRBJ2-7; D remains unclear. The ends were cut back, 3 bases at V and 8 bases at J, with 8 bases in the middle. Germline V gene data show CDR1 as LNHNV and CDR2 as YYDKDF (reference sequence). The CDR3 extends over 11 amino acids. The CDR3 loop is CATSSYGQQYF. The CDR3 DNA reads TGTGCCACCAGCAGTTACGGGCAGCAGTACTTC.

The CDR3 spells CASSIQGGYYNEQFF. In DNA, the CDR3 is TGTGCCAGTAGTATTCAAGGGGGTTACTACAATGAGCAGTTCTTC. This sequence joins TRBV19 and TRBJ2-1, with D perhaps TRBD1 (6 bases). From germline, CDR1 is LNHDA and CDR2 SQIVND (reference sequence). This CDR3 is 15 amino acids long. V lost 3 bases, J lost 3 bases, and 12 bases lay in between.

The genes are TRBV12-3 or TRBV12-4 and TRBJ2-7, with TRBD1 matching over 8 bases. The CDR3 runs 14 residues. Trimming cost V 8 bases and J 6 bases; bases outside gene matches: 12. CDR3 sequence (DNA): TGTGCCAGCCGCACCGGACAGGGAAGGGCCGAGCAGTACTTC. It codes for CASRTGQGRAEQYF.

This chain uses TRBV12-3 or TRBV12-4 with TRBJ2-4; TRBD2 aligns across 12 bases. The end of the DNA fits TRBJ2-5 better, so the J call may be wrong. The length of the CDR3 is 17 residues. Here the CDR3 DNA reads TGTGCCAGCAGCCAGACATTACTAGCGGGGGGCGTAGAGACCCAGTACTTC. It specifies CASSQTLLAGGVETQYF.

The chain uses TRBV4-3 and TRBJ2-3; 13 bases map to TRBD2. After removal of 0 bases from V and 2 bases from J, the junction contained 11 bases not matched to a gene. CDR1 and CDR2 (germline): LGHNA, YSLEER. The CDR3 totals 20 residues. DNA of the CDR3: TGCGCCAGCAGCCAAGATTCACTAGCGGGGGGGCCTGTAAACACAGATACGCAGTATTTT. It translates to CASSQDSLAGGPVNTDTQYF.

The chain couples TRBV4-1 to TRBJ2-3; D unresolved. Trimming removed 0 bases at V and 2 bases at J, with 6 bases between. The CDR3 spans 14 residues. Germline CDR1 MGHRA, CDR2 YSYEKL. The CDR3 DNA reads TGCGCCAGCAGCCAAGAATGGCTCACAGATACGCAGTATTTT. Translation gives CASSQEWLTDTQYF.

The chain couples TRBV6-6 to TRBJ1-2; possibly TRBD1 for D (5 bases). V gave up 10 bases and J gave up 7 bases, with 22 bases separating them. The CDR3 covers 14 residues. The V gene's germline CDR1 is MNHNY and CDR2 SVGAGI (reference sequence). CDR3 residues: CATPSGPGAVGYTF. Written as DNA, the CDR3 is TGTGCCACCCCCTCCGGCCCCGGGGCTGTTGGCTACACCTTC.

The genes are TRBV3-1 and TRBJ2-7; unclear D gene. Looked up from germline, CDR1 is LGHDT and CDR2 is YNNKEL (reference sequence). Trimming took off 2 bases at V and 2 bases at J, with 10 bases between the two ends. This CDR3 is built from 14 residues. DNA of the CDR3: TGTGCCAGCAGCCAATTTGGGAACCCCTACGAGCAGTACTTC. This sequence encodes CASSQFGNPYEQYF.